This T cell receptor (beta chain) appears in the sequencing data of a study of blood T cell repertoires in COVID-19. Study summary: Researchers got acute and convalescent COVID-19 samples from the United States, Italy and Spain. T cells, B-cell-depleted T cells, or PBMCs provided the cDNA or gDNA that served as material.

How the authors handled the data: Reference gene primer amplification gave nucleated cell count estimates. Here immunoSEQ multiplex PCR was the method, and the copy in TCRdb shows in-frame clones only, minus some. Clone size and V and J calls were adopted from that table, with D and trimming inferred from the DNA. The sample has about 35,000 clones, just over 85% seen once. V gave up 0 bases and J gave up 5 bases; unmatched junction bases: 9. There are 16 residues in the CDR3. CDR1 is SGHRS and CDR2 is YFSETQ in the germline V gene. This TCR was sampled from a human donor in a cohort sampled during active COVID-19. Sequenced: peripheral blood. The rearrangement links TRBV5-1 to TRBJ2-7, with TRBD2 matching over 9 bases. The CDR3 loop reads CASSLGGGRAFHEQYF. DNA of the CDR3: TGCGCCAGCAGCTTGGGTGGCGGGAGGGCCTTCCACGAGCAGTACTTC.